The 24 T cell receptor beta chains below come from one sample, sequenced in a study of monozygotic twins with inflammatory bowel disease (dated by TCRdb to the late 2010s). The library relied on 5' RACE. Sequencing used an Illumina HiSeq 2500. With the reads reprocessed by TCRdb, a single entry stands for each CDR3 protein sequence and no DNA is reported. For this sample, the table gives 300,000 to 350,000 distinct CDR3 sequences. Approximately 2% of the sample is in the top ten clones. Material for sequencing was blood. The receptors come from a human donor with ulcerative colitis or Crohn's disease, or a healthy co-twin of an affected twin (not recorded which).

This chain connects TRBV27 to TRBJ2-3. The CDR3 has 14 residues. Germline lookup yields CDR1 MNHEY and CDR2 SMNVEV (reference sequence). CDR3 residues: CASSFQLRTDTQYF.

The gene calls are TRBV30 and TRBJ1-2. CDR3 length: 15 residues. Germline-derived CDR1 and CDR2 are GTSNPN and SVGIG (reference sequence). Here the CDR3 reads CAWSARGFGNYGYTF.

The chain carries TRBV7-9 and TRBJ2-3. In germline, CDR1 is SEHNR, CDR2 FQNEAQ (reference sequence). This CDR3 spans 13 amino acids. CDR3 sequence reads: CASSRDFSDTQYF.

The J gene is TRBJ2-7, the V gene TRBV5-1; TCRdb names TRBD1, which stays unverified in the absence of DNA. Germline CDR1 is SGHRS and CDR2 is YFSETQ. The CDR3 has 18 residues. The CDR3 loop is CASSLKWGYRKLSYEQYF.

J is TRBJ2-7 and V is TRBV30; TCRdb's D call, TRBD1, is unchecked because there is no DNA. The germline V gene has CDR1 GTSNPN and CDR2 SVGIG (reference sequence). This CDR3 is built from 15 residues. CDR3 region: CAWGTARLYSYEQYF. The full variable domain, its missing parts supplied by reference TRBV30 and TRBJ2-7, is SQTIHQWPATLVQPVGSPLSLECTVEGTSNPNLYWYRQAAGRGLQLLFYSVGIGQISSEVPQNLSASRPQDRQFILSSKKLLLSDSGFYLCAWGTARLYSYEQYFGPGTRLTVT.

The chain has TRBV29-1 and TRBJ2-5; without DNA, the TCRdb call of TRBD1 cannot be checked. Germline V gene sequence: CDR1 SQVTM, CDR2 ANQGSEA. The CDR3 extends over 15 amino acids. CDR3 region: CSVADLGGKRETQYF.

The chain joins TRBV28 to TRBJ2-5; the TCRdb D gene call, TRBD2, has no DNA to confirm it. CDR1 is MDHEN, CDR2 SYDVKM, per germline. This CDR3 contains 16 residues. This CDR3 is CASSSLWTRGKETQYF.

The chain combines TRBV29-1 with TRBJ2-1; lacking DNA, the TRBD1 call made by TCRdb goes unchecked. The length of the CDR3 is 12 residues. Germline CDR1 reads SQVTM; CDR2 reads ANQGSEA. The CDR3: CSVVRDANEQFF.

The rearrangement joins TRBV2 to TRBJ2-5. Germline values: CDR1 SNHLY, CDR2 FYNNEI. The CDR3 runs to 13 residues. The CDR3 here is CASSVDRQETQYF.

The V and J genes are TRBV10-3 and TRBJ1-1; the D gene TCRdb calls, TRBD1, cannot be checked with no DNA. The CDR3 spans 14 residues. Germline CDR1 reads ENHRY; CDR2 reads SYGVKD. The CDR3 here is CAIRQTGGFTEAFF.

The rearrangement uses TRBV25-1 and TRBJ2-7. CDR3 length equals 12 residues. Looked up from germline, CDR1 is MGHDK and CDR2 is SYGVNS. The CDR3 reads CASRGGAYEQYF.

The CDR3 sequence is CSASKASGVYNEQFF. The genes are TRBV20-1 and TRBJ2-1; TCRdb proposes TRBD2, but this gene call is untestable without DNA. This CDR3 spans 15 amino acids. Germline CDR1 DFQATT, CDR2 SNEGSKA (reference sequence).

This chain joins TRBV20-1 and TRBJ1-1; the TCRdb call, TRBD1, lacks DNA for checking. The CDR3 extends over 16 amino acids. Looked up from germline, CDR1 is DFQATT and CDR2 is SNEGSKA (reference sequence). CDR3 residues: CSARPRDRGGNTESFF.

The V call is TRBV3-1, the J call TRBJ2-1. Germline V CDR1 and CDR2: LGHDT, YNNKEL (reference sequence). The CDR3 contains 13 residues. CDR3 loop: CASSDKLVGEQFF.

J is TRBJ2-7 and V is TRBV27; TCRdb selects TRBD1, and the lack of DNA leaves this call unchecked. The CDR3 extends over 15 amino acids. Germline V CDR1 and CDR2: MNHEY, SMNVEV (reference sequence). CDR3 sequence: CASSLWGDGAYEQYF.

CDR3 region: CASSFGAGNTEAFF. The chain links TRBV7-9 to TRBJ1-1; TCRdb selects TRBD1, and the lack of DNA leaves this call unchecked. The CDR3 runs 14 residues. The germline gives CDR1 SEHNR, CDR2 FQNEAQ (reference sequence).

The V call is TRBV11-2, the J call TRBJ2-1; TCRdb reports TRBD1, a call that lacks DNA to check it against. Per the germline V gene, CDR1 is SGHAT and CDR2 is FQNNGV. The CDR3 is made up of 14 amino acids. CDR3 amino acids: CASWRGGLDNEQFF.

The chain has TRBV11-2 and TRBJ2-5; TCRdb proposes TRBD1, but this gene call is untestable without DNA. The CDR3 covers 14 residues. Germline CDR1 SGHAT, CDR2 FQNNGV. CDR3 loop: CATGERGRVHAQYF.

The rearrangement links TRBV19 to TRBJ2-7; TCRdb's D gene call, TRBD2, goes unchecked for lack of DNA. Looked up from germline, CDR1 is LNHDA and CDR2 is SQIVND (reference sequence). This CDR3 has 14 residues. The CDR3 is CASSSLGRENEQYF.

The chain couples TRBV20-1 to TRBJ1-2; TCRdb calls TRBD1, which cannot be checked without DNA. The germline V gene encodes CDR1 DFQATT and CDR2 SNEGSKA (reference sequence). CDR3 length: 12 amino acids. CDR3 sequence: CSADGQDEGYTF.

CDR3 loop: CASRAYRGTGELFF. The gene calls are TRBV9 and TRBJ2-2; TCRdb's D call of TRBD1 is untestable without DNA. This CDR3 has 14 amino acids. Germline assignment: CDR1 SGDLS and CDR2 YYNGEE.

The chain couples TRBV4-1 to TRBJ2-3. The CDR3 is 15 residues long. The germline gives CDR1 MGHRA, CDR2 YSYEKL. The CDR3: CASSPVVDGTDTQYF.

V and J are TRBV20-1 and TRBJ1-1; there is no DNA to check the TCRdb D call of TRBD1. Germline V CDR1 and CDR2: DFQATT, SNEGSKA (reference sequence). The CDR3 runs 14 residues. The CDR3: CSAPTGQGGTEAFF.

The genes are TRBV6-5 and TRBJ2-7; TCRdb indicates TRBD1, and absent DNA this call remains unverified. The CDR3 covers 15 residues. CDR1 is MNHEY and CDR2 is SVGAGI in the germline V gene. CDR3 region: CASSMADREGYEQYF.